This TCR beta chain is drawn from a study of human T cells and chemical hapten exposure. This CDR3 region has 12 residues. The germline V gene has CDR1 SEHNR and CDR2 FQNEAQ (reference sequence). Trimming stripped 6 bases from V and 8 bases from J, with 8 bases between. The time point was: patch test 1, 2 weeks after DPC sensitization. The treatment here: therapeutic diphenylcyclopropenone sensitization with weekly scalp DPC. The authors extracted total RNA from unfractionated whole blood. One entry per CDR3 protein results from TCRdb running MiXCR on the RACE reads. The sample has about 37,000 distinct CDR3 sequences, around 6.5% seen once; the top ten hold 9.1%.

The sequencing here drew on whole blood, taken in connection with sensitization to the hapten diphenylcyclopropenone (DPC). This TCR derives from a woman aged 30 to 39 with alopecia areata. Some clones in this sample may be carry-over from other donors' samples. The chain uses TRBV7-9 and TRBJ1-6; D is unresolved. CDR3 sequence reads: CASRTSHSPLHF. In DNA, the CDR3 is TGTGCCAGCAGAACAAGCCATTCACCCCTCCACTTT. The full variable domain, completed using reference TRBV7-9 and TRBJ1-6, is DTGVSQNPRHKITKRGQNVTFRCDPISEHNRLYWYRQTLGQGPEFLTYFQNEAQLEKSRLLSDRFSAERPKGSFSTLEIQRTEQGDSAMYLCASRTSHSPLHFGNGTRLTVT.